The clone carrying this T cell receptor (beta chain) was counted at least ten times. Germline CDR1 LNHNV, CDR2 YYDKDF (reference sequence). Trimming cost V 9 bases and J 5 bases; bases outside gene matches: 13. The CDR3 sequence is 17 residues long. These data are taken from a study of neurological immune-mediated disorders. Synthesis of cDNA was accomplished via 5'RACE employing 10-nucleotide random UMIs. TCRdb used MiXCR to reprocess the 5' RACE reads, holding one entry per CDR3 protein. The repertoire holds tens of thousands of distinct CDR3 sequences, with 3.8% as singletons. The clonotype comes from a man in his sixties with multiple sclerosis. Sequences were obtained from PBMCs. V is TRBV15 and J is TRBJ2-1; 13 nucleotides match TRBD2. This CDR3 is CATRVGLAGYQNNEQFF. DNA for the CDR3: TGTGCCACTCGCGTGGGACTAGCGGGATATCAGAACAATGAGCAGTTCTTC.